The source of this TCR beta chain is a study of CD8 T cells in Susac syndrome. Random hexamers were used to reverse transcribe about 0.5 to 1 ug of RNA. One entry per CDR3 protein results from TCRdb running MiXCR on the immunoSEQ multiplex PCR reads. Here the sample spans around 300,000 distinct CDR3 sequences, 75% to 90% being singletons. It was treatment-naive patients with stable or active relapsing-remitting disease who made up the multiple sclerosis controls. FACS enriched CD8+ TEMRA cells, while bulk CD8+ and CD4+ were negatively isolated. CDR1 MNHNS and CDR2 SASEGT come from the germline V gene. V lost 0 bases and J lost 4; bases outside the gene matches: 7. The CDR3 extends over 16 amino acids.

Sequencing input: CD8+ T cells from PBMCs. The TCR sequence derives from a human donor with multiple sclerosis. The J gene is TRBJ2-7, the V gene TRBV6-1; 9 bases map to TRBD2. This CDR3 reads CASSEASGGFGYEQYF. CDR3 DNA: TGTGCCAGCAGTGAAGCTAGCGGGGGCTTTGGGTACGAGCAGTACTTC.